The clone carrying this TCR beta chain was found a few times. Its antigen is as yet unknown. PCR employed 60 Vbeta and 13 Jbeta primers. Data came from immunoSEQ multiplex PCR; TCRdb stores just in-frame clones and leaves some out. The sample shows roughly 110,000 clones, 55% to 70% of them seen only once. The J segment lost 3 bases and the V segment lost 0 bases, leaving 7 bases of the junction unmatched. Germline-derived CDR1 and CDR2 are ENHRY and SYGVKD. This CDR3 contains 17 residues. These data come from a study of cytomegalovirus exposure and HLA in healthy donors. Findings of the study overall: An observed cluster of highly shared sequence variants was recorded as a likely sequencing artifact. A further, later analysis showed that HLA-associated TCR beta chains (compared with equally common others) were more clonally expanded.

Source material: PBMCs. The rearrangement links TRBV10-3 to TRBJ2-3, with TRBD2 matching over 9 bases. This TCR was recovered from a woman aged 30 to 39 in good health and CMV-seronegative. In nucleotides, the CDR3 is TGTGCCATCAGTGAGTCGGTTAGTAGCGGGAGAACAGATACGCAGTATTTT. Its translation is CAISESVSSGRTDTQYF.